The rows below give T cell receptor beta chains drawn from one sample of a study of glioma-infiltrating T cells after dendritic cell vaccination. Using immunoSEQ multiplex PCR, the repertoire was profiled, and TCRdb retains in-frame clones only, with some absent. The sample has tens of thousands of clones; 85% are singletons. Sequencing used blood, obtained before dendritic cell vaccination. All receptors derive from a human donor with glioblastoma. CDR3s include the opening cysteine and the closing phenylalanine or tryptophan. D genes are given only for firm matches. Clone size is given for some rows only: seen once, a few or many times, or a class if the clone is expanded.

clone_size	cdr3_length	j_call	v_call	d_call	cdr3_nt	cdr3_aa
few	13	TRBJ2-7	TRBV10-1	TRBD2	TGCGCCAGCAGTGAGCCGACTAGCGGGAGAGACCTTTTC	CASSEPTSGRDLF
few	15	TRBJ2-7	TRBV5-8	NA	TGTGCCAGCAGCTCCGGAGACTCCAACTCCTACGAGCAGTACTTC	CASSSGDSNSYEQYF
NA	15	TRBJ1-2	TRBV7-2	TRBD1	TGTGCCAGCAGCCCACCCGGACAGGGGAACTATGGCTACACCTTC	CASSPPGQGNYGYTF
NA	13	TRBJ1-2	TRBV6-4	NA	TGTGCCAGCAGTCCCAGGGTTAACTATGGCTACACCTTC	CASSPRVNYGYTF
few	16	TRBJ2-7	TRBV11-2	TRBD1	TGTGCCAGCAGCTCGCCGATCGGGACAGGGGGCTACGAGCAGTACTTC	CASSSPIGTGGYEQYF
NA	13	TRBJ2-5	TRBV5-1	NA	TGCGCCAGCAGCGCCGGGAGTACGGAGACCCAGTACTTC	CASSAGSTETQYF
NA	15	TRBJ1-1	TRBV7-2	TRBD1	TGTGCCAGCAGCTCCCCCGACAGGGGGAATACTGAAGCTTTCTTT	CASSSPDRGNTEAFF
few	17	TRBJ1-6	TRBV25-1	NA	TGTGCCAGCAGTTGGCAGTTTATCTTCCCCCAGAATTCACCCCTCCACTTT	CASSWQFIFPQNSPLHF
NA	15	TRBJ2-1	TRBV7-8	NA	TGTGCCAGCAGCTTAGCGCTCGGCTCCTACAATGAGCAGTTCTTC	CASSLALGSYNEQFF
NA	15	TRBJ1-5	TRBV6-6	TRBD1	TGTGCCAGCAGTTCGGTCAGGGGGGACAATCAGCCCCAGCATTTT	CASSSVRGDNQPQHF
NA	15	TRBJ2-7	TRBV27	TRBD1	TGTGCCAGCAGTTTAAGGGGACAGGGGCCCTACGAGCAGTACTTC	CASSLRGQGPYEQYF
once	15	TRBJ1-1	TRBV4-3	NA	TGCGCCAGCAGCCAGTCCAGACGGGACACAATAAAGGCTTTCTTT	CASSQSRRDTIKAFF
NA	14	TRBJ1-1	TRBV6-4	NA	TGTGCCAGCAGTGACACAAGCAGGGGCACTGAAGCTTTCTTT	CASSDTSRGTEAFF
NA	13	TRBJ2-6	TRBV5-1	NA	TGCGCCAGCAGCCCTATCAGGGCCAACGTCCTGACTTTC	CASSPIRANVLTF
NA	16	TRBJ1-4	TRBV15	TRBD1	TGTGCCACCAGCAGAGATCATGGGACAGGGAGTGAAAAACTGTTTTTT	CATSRDHGTGSEKLFF
NA	12	TRBJ1-1	TRBV2	NA	TGTGCCAGCAACGGGAGGTACACTGAAGCTTTCTTT	CASNGRYTEAFF
NA	14	TRBJ1-1	TRBV4-1	NA	TGCGCCAGCAGCCAACTGACAGAGAACACTGAAGCTTTCTTT	CASSQLTENTEAFF
NA	15	TRBJ1-6	TRBV6-5	NA	TGTGCCAGCCAGGCGGGTTTGCGCTATAATTCACCCCTCCACTTT	CASQAGLRYNSPLHF
few	17	TRBJ1-5	TRBV7-8	NA	TGTGCCAGCAGCGATCTATCAGGGTGGCCGGGCAATCAGCCCCAGCATTTT	CASSDLSGWPGNQPQHF
NA	13	TRBJ1-1	TRBV7-9	NA	TGTGCCAGCAGCCGTACAGCCAACACTGAAGCTTTCTTT	CASSRTANTEAFF
NA	17	TRBJ2-5	TRBV4-2	TRBD1	TGTGCCAGCAGCCAAGACCCCGGGACAGACAACCGAGAGACCCAGTACTTC	CASSQDPGTDNRETQYF
NA	13	TRBJ1-1	TRBV29-1	TRBD1	TGCAGCGGCCGACAGGGGATGAACACTGAAGCTTTCTTT	CSGRQGMNTEAFF
NA	17	TRBJ1-1	TRBV5-1	NA	TGCGCCAGCAGCCCCCCCACCCAGGGTACGATGAACACTGAAGCTTTCTTT	CASSPPTQGTMNTEAFF
NA	15	TRBJ1-5	TRBV2	TRBD1	TGTGCCAGCAGTGCTCCCGGGACAGTTGATCAGCCCCAGCATTTT	CASSAPGTVDQPQHF
NA	14	TRBJ2-7	TRBV7-8	NA	TGTGCCAGCAGCTCGGGGTTTAACGCCTACGAGCAGTACTTC	CASSSGFNAYEQYF
NA	15	TRBJ2-7	TRBV9	TRBD2	TGTGCCAGCAGCGTAGAGGCAGCGGGGGCCTACGAGCAGTACTTC	CASSVEAAGAYEQYF
NA	16	TRBJ2-2	TRBV7-7	TRBD2	TGTGCTAGCAGCTTAGGGACTAGCGGGAGTCCCGGGGAGCTGTTTTTT	CASSLGTSGSPGELFF
NA	14	TRBJ2-7	TRBV27	TRBD1	TGTGCCAGCAGTTTCGACAGGGTAGGGTACGAGCAGTACTTC	CASSFDRVGYEQYF
NA	12	TRBJ1-2	TRBV15	NA	TGTGCCACCAGCAGAGATAGTTCGCGCTACACCTTC	CATSRDSSRYTF
NA	14	TRBJ2-7	TRBV4-3	TRBD2	TGCGCCAGCAGCCAAGTGAGCGGGAGCTTCGAGCAGTACTTC	CASSQVSGSFEQYF
once	15	TRBJ2-7	TRBV29-1	TRBD2	TGCAGCGCCACCCCGGGACTAGCCTTTTCCTACGAGCAGTACTTC	CSATPGLAFSYEQYF
NA	13	TRBJ2-7	TRBV9	NA	TGTGCCAGCAGCCCTGGACACCCATACGAGCAGTACTTC	CASSPGHPYEQYF
NA	17	TRBJ2-1	TRBV4-3	TRBD2	TGCGCCAGCAGCCAAGATCTCTGGGGACTAGGAAACAATGAGCAGTTCTTC	CASSQDLWGLGNNEQFF
NA	15	TRBJ2-5	TRBV4-3	NA	TGCGCCAGCAGCCAAACCTCGCGGTTTCCTAAGACCCAGTACTTC	CASSQTSRFPKTQYF
NA	16	TRBJ2-7	TRBV10-2	TRBD2	TGCGCCAGCAGTGAGGGGACTAGCGGGGTTATCGACGAGCAGTACTTC	CASSEGTSGVIDEQYF
NA	14	TRBJ1-2	TRBV6-5	NA	TGTGCCAGCAGTGAAACGAGAGTTCACTATGGCTACACCTTC	CASSETRVHYGYTF
NA	15	TRBJ1-1	TRBV6-5	NA	TGTGCCAGCAGCTCTGATAAGGGGTTGGGCACTGAAGCTTTCTTT	CASSSDKGLGTEAFF
NA	19	TRBJ2-5	TRBV5-1	TRBD2	TGCGCCAGCAGCTTGCTACTAGCGGGAGGGACCTCGTACCAAGAGACCCAGTACTTC	CASSLLLAGGTSYQETQYF
NA	11	TRBJ2-1	TRBV28	NA	TGTGCCAGCCGACAGTACAATGAGCAGTTCTTC	CASRQYNEQFF
NA	13	TRBJ1-1	TRBV6-5	NA	TGTGCCAGCAGCCAAATCCCCGGAGATGAAGCTTTCTTT	CASSQIPGDEAFF